This T cell receptor (beta chain) stems from a study of CD4 T cells in relation to SARS-CoV-2 and coronaviruses. Study information: The restricting HLA molecule for shared crossreactive spike epitopes was mapped. Overall study results and limits: Roughly 65% of donors had memory CD4+ clonotypes crossrecognizing SARS-CoV-2 and common cold coronavirus spike. Crossreactivity was assessed only for spike protein, not other viral proteins.

The CDR3 spans 15 residues. Germline CDR1 KGHDR, CDR2 SFDVKD. Trimming shortened V by 8 bases and J by 8 bases, and 21 bases separated the two germline ends. With regard to this clone: Antigen specificity is unknown.

Uncultured naive and memory CD4+ T cells supplied DNA for deep TCR-beta sequencing. Some clones are missing from TCRdb's copy, which holds only in-frame ones; the method was immunoSEQ multiplex PCR. The sample has more than 30,000 clones; approximately 85% are singletons. V is TRBV24-1 and J is TRBJ2-1, with a tentative D call TRBD1 (5 bases). What was sequenced was memory CD4+ T cells from PBMCs. This sequence was found in an adult with COVID-19. This CDR3 reads CATKFARAGWDEQFF. The DNA for the CDR3 is TGTGCCACCAAGTTTGCCCGGGCAGGGTGGGATGAGCAGTTCTTC.